The 21 T cell receptor beta chains below all came from one sample that was sequenced in a study of CD8 T cells in Susac syndrome. After extraction with the RNeasy kit, about 0.45 to 1 ug of the RNA was reverse transcribed using random hexamers. Each CDR3 protein gets one entry after TCRdb re-called the immunoSEQ multiplex PCR reads with MiXCR. The table records some 160,000 distinct CDR3 sequences, almost 96% of them present only once. Source material: CD4+ T cells from PBMCs. The origin of the receptors is a human donor with Susac syndrome.

Worth noting for this clonotype: Germline is not matched at one junction end, which may reflect a read error. This sequence joins TRBV20-1 and TRBJ2-5, with TRBD2 as a possible D gene (6 bases). The CDR3 consists of 13 residues. CDR1 is DFQATT and CDR2 is SNEGSKA in the germline V gene (reference sequence). DNA for the CDR3: TGCAGTGCTAGAATTAGCGGCCCCGAGACCCGGTACTTC. It yields the protein CSARISGPETRYF.

This chain joins TRBV18 and TRBJ2-5; D tentatively fits TRBD1 or TRBD2 (5 bases each). V was clipped by 8 bases and J by 4 bases, with 17 bases between them. In germline, CDR1 is KGHSH, CDR2 LQKENI. The CDR3 has 14 residues. DNA of the CDR3: TGTGCCAGCGCGAGGGGTATCTCGGGAGAGACCCAGTACTTC. This codes for CASARGISGETQYF.

The chain links TRBV29-1 to TRBJ2-4, with TRBD2 matching 8 bases. The germline V gene has CDR1 SQVTM and CDR2 ANQGSEA. The CDR3 is 14 amino acids. V dropped 1 base and J dropped 4; count of bases not matched to a gene: 3. The CDR3 DNA is TGCAGCGTTGAAGGCGGGGGGCCGAAAAACATTCAGTACTTC. Protein: CSVEGGGPKNIQYF. The full variable domain, with the rest looked up from reference TRBV29-1 and TRBJ2-4, is SAVISQKPSRDICQRGTSLTIQCQVDSQVTMMFWYRQQPGQSLTLIATANQGSEATYESGFVIDKFPISRPNLTFSTLTVSNMSPEDSSIYLCSVEGGGPKNIQYFGAGTRLSVL.

The chain employs TRBV19 and TRBJ1-5; 10 positions agree with TRBD1. J lost 3 bases, V lost 6 bases, and 2 bases had no gene match. CDR3 length: 14 residues. The germline V gene has CDR1 LNHDA and CDR2 SQIVND (reference sequence). CDR3 protein: CASSGTGDNQPQHF. In DNA, the CDR3 is TGTGCCAGTAGCGGGACAGGGGACAATCAGCCCCAGCATTTT.

This chain joins TRBV2 and TRBJ2-7; D ambiguous. Germline V gene lookup returns CDR1 SNHLY and CDR2 FYNNEI. This CDR3 is built from 12 residues. Between the trimmed V and J ends, which lost 2 bases and 6 bases, there was a span of 8 bases. As DNA, the CDR3 is TGTGCCAGCAGTGAAAACGTGCGCGAGCAGTACTTC. This translates into CASSENVREQYF.

This chain links TRBV7-2 with TRBJ2-3; 14 positions match TRBD2. With V trimmed by 1 base and J by 7 bases, 1 base remained unmatched. Germline V lookup: CDR1 SGHTA, CDR2 FQGNSA. The length of the CDR3 is 15 residues. The chain's CDR3 is CASSLGTSGGNTQYF. The CDR3 region has the DNA TGTGCCAGCAGCTTAGGGACTAGCGGGGGGAATACGCAGTATTTT.

The V and J genes are TRBV5-6 and TRBJ2-7, with 9 bases fitting TRBD2. Per the germline V gene, CDR1 is SGHDT and CDR2 is YYEEEE. The V segment lost 3 bases and the J segment 5 bases; nucleotides outside the gene matches: 9. This CDR3 is 15 amino acids long. CDR3 bases: TGTGCCAGCAGCTCATGGTCTAGCGGGATTCACGAGCAGTACTTC. It codes for CASSSWSSGIHEQYF. Filled out from reference TRBV5-6 and TRBJ2-7, the complete variable domain reads DAGVTQSPTHLIKTRGQQVTLRCSPKSGHDTVSWYQQALGQGPQFIFQYYEEEERQRGNFPDRFSGHQFPNYSSELNVNALLLGDSALYLCASSSWSSGIHEQYFGPGTRLTVT.

The CDR3, as DNA: TGTGCCAGCAGGTTTGGCGGACTAGTTAAAGGCGAGCAGTACTTC. Its protein is CASRFGGLVKGEQYF. The chain joins TRBV28 to TRBJ2-7; 7 nucleotides agree with TRBD2. The CDR3 contains 15 residues. Germline V gene sequence: CDR1 MDHEN, CDR2 SYDVKM. The V gene end was trimmed by 6 bases and the J gene end by 6 bases; junction bases not matched to a gene: 14.

V usage is TRBV29-1 and J usage is TRBJ2-5, with TRBD2 matching 8 bases. With 8 bases clipped from V and 1 base from J, the junction kept 12 bases outside the gene matches. This CDR3 region has 15 residues. In germline, CDR1 is SQVTM, CDR2 ANQGSEA. The CDR3 bases are TGCAGCACTACCCCCTTTACTAGCGGCCAAGAGACCCAGTACTTC. Protein product: CSTTPFTSGQETQYF.

This chain connects TRBV5-8 to TRBJ2-1; 7 bases align to TRBD2. Germline V gene sequence: CDR1 SGHTS, CDR2 YDEGEE. The CDR3 has 16 residues. V shed 4 bases, J shed 4 bases, and the junction held 11 bases outside the gene matches. In nucleotides, the CDR3 is TGTGCCAGCAGCCATCCCCTGACTAGCAGATACAATGAGCAGTTCTTC. It encodes CASSHPLTSRYNEQFF.

The chain has TRBV29-1 and TRBJ2-3; D may be TRBD1 (6 bases). The V gene lost 5 bases and the J gene lost 4 bases, with 22 bases spanning the gap. This CDR3 contains 16 residues. Germline V CDR1 and CDR2: SQVTM, ANQGSEA. The CDR3 bases are TGCAGCGTTAACACGGGACAACTAAATACGGCAGATACGCAGTATTTT. Its protein product is CSVNTGQLNTADTQYF.

The chain combines TRBV5-6 with TRBJ2-5, with 10 nucleotides matching TRBD2. Germline V gene sequence: CDR1 SGHDT, CDR2 YYEEEE. V trimming: 4 bases; J trimming: 10 bases; junction bases outside the gene matches: 13. The CDR3 has 15 residues. The CDR3 DNA reads as TGTGCCAGCAGCCCTCCCGCGCTAGCGGGGGCCAACCAGTACTTC. It specifies CASSPPALAGANQYF.

The genes are TRBV21-1 and TRBJ1-5; TRBD1 is taken as the D call from the table, unchecked against the DNA. TRBV21-1 is listed as a pseudogene. This CDR3 comprises 14 residues. CDR3 DNA sequence: TGTGCCAGCAGAACGGGGCATTTTAATCAGCCCCAGCATTTT. Its protein product is CASRTGHFNQPQHF.

CDR3 amino acids: CSARDQSVTDTQYF. The CDR3 bases are TGCAGTGCTAGGGATCAGTCAGTCACAGATACGCAGTATTTT. The chain couples TRBV20-1 to TRBJ2-3; the D is unclear. Trimming left V 3 bases short and J 2 bases short, with 12 bases between. This CDR3 is 14 amino acids long. The germline V gene encodes CDR1 DFQATT and CDR2 SNEGSKA (reference sequence).

This rearrangement joins TRBV7-6 to TRBJ2-1; 7 bases map to TRBD1. Germline values: CDR1 SGHVS, CDR2 FNYEAQ. J lost 7 bases, V lost 3 bases, and 9 bases had no gene match. The CDR3 runs 15 residues. The CDR3 is CASSLERGHWNEQFF. In DNA, the CDR3 is TGTGCCAGCAGCTTGGAGAGGGGGCATTGGAATGAGCAGTTCTTC.

This chain connects TRBV20-1 to TRBJ1-1, with TRBD1 as a possible D gene (5 bases). V was shortened by 1 base and J by 0 bases, with 15 bases between the two germline ends. This CDR3 region has 16 residues. The V gene's germline CDR1 is DFQATT and CDR2 SNEGSKA (reference sequence). CDR3 sequence: CSARAPGSWLNTEAFF. In nucleotides, the CDR3 is TGCAGTGCTAGAGCCCCAGGGAGTTGGTTGAACACTGAAGCTTTCTTT.

The chain recombines TRBV20-1 with TRBJ2-1; a weak D match, TRBD2 (6 bases). Trimming stripped 5 bases from V and 0 bases from J, with 32 bases between. The CDR3 loop spans 21 amino acids. Germline V gives CDR1 DFQATT, CDR2 SNEGSKA (reference sequence). CDR3 in amino acids: CSAPRVGEIKVWRGSYNEQFF. The DNA of the CDR3 is TGCAGTGCTCCACGTGTTGGAGAGATAAAAGTGTGGCGGGGCTCCTACAATGAGCAGTTCTTC.

V and J are TRBV20-1 and TRBJ2-2; TRBD2 is a possible D gene (7 bases). Trimming stripped 1 base from V and 4 bases from J, with 13 bases between. Germline V gene lookup returns CDR1 DFQATT and CDR2 SNEGSKA (reference sequence). The length of the CDR3 is 15 residues. CDR3 DNA: TGCAGTGCTAGAGTAGGGGGGGGCGGCACCGGGGAGCTGTTTTTT. Translated: CSARVGGGGTGELFF.

V gene TRBV9 combines with J gene TRBJ1-1; the D gene is possibly TRBD1 (6 bases). This CDR3 is 14 amino acids long. V was cut by 3 bases and J by 1 base, with 10 bases left in between. CDR1 is SGDLS and CDR2 is YYNGEE in the germline V gene. The CDR3 here is CASSASTGNTEAFF. CDR3 in DNA: TGTGCCAGCAGCGCGTCGACAGGGAACACTGAAGCTTTCTTT.

The CDR3 spells CSVELPGGRTEAFF. CDR3 coding DNA: TGCAGCGTTGAACTCCCGGGAGGTAGGACTGAAGCTTTCTTT. This chain connects TRBV29-1 to TRBJ1-1; D remains unclear. The CDR3 has 14 residues. V was cut by 2 bases and J by 5 bases, with 15 bases left in between. The germline V gene encodes CDR1 SQVTM and CDR2 ANQGSEA.

This chain joins TRBV28 and TRBJ2-7; possible D gene TRBD2, 6 bases. The germline V gene has CDR1 MDHEN and CDR2 SYDVKM. CDR3 size: 14 residues. Trimming pared 3 bases from V and 2 bases from J, leaving 11 bases between. The CDR3 region is CASSFIGGAYEQYF. Here the CDR3 DNA reads TGTGCCAGCAGTTTTATTGGAGGGGCCTACGAGCAGTACTTC.